Each of the 17 T cell receptor beta chains below was sequenced from the same sample in a study of control samples from healthy donors and cancer patients (dated by TCRdb to 2020 to 2021). Receptor amplification or capture employed the immunoSEQ multiplex PCR assay. Drawn from immuneACCESS, this table holds only the in-frame rearrangements with V and J called that TCRdb kept. Clones are partly lost; checked studies trace under half to an unresolved V gene and leave the rest unexplained. The table for this sample lists approximately 82,000 clones; approximately 94% of them were counted only once. Over 1% of the sample belongs to the ten largest clones. The material sequenced was PBMCs. The receptors were gathered from a middle-aged woman with lung cancer.

The chain combines TRBV30 with TRBJ2-7; D gene unclear. V was trimmed by 2 bases and J by 6 bases, leaving 8 bases between them. Germline CDR1 is GTSNPN and CDR2 is SVGIG (reference sequence). The CDR3 contains 11 residues. CDR3 region: CAWSIAAEQYF. The CDR3 nucleotides read TGTGCCTGGAGTATTGCGGCCGAGCAGTACTTC.

The CDR3 nucleotides are TGTGCCAGTAGTATCAGCGGGGGGACTGGGACGCAGTATTTT. Its protein product is CASSISGGTGTQYF. The J gene is TRBJ2-3, the V gene TRBV19; TRBD2 matches 9 bases. Germline V gene lookup returns CDR1 LNHDA and CDR2 SQIVND (reference sequence). The CDR3 consists of 14 residues. J gave up 9 bases and V 3 bases, and 7 bases lay outside the gene matches.

This clone has only one observation. The V call is TRBV11-3, the J call TRBJ2-6, with 8 bases that match TRBD1. The ends lost 4 bases at V and 0 bases at J; junction bases unmatched: 8. Germline CDR1 and CDR2: SGHNT and YENEEA. This CDR3 comprises 18 residues. CDR3 in amino acids: CASSSGTGPLSGANVLTF. CDR3 bases: TGTGCCAGCAGCTCCGGGACAGGACCACTCTCTGGGGCCAACGTCCTGACTTTC.

The V call is TRBV2, the J call TRBJ2-3, with D maybe TRBD1 (6 bases). This CDR3 is 13 amino acids long. In germline, CDR1 is SNHLY, CDR2 FYNNEI. V was trimmed by 1 base and J by 6 bases, leaving 8 bases between them. The CDR3 DNA reads as TGTGCCAGCAGTGAAGGGGGGCCCGATACGCAGTATTTT. Its translation is CASSEGGPDTQYF.

The J gene is TRBJ1-3, the V gene TRBV28, with TRBD1 matching over 8 bases. The CDR3 runs 14 residues. Unmatched junction bases numbered 2, after V lost 4 bases and J lost 3 bases. Germline lookup yields CDR1 MDHEN and CDR2 SYDVKM. This chain's CDR3 is CASSSTGVGNTIYF. CDR3 nucleotides: TGTGCCAGCAGTTCGACAGGGGTTGGAAACACCATATATTTT.

The chain combines TRBV30 with TRBJ1-2; the match to TRBD1 covers 8 bases. Germline V CDR1 and CDR2: GTSNPN, SVGIG (reference sequence). The V segment lost 3 bases and the J segment 7 bases; nucleotides outside the gene matches: 7. This CDR3 region has 13 residues. The CDR3 region is CAWRDQGASGYTF. The CDR3 DNA sequence: TGTGCCTGGAGGGATCAGGGGGCGTCTGGCTACACCTTC.

The chain couples TRBV7-9 to TRBJ2-7; D may match TRBD1 or TRBD2 (6 bases each). There are 14 residues in the CDR3. In germline, CDR1 is SEHNR, CDR2 FQNEAQ (reference sequence). Trimming cost V 3 bases and J 6 bases, with 15 bases left between them. The CDR3 region has the DNA TGTGCCAGCAGCTTCCGACTTGAGGGGGGCGAGCAGTACTTC. Its translation is CASSFRLEGGEQYF.

The chain links TRBV5-1 to TRBJ1-5; D gene unclear. V lost 4 bases and J 0 bases, leaving 20 bases between the germline ends. CDR1 and CDR2 (germline): SGHRS, YFSETQ. CDR3 size: 18 residues. The CDR3 is CASSQGPQDPYSNQPQHF. Written as DNA, the CDR3 is TGCGCCAGCAGCCAAGGGCCGCAGGACCCATATAGCAATCAGCCCCAGCATTTT.

The chain couples TRBV7-9 to TRBJ1-6; D unresolved. Germline CDR1 reads SEHNR; CDR2 reads FQNEAQ (reference sequence). The CDR3 consists of 13 residues. V was clipped by 1 base and J by 5 bases, with 3 bases between them. CDR3 residues: CASSLEDNSPLHF. The CDR3 bases are TGTGCCAGCAGCTTAGAAGATAATTCACCCCTCCACTTT.

V is TRBV6-6 and J is TRBJ2-3; 8 positions match TRBD1. The CDR3 consists of 15 residues. The ends lost 7 bases at V and 4 bases at J; junction bases unmatched: 10. The V gene's germline CDR1 is MNHNY and CDR2 SVGAGI (reference sequence). CDR3 DNA: TGTGCCAGCACCAAACGGACAGGGTGGCCAGATACGCAGTATTTT. Residues: CASTKRTGWPDTQYF.

The chain carries TRBV10-3 and TRBJ2-7, with a weak D call TRBD1 (6 bases). With 4 bases removed from V and 3 bases from J, the gap between germline ends came to 16 bases. This CDR3 region has 15 residues. From germline, CDR1 is ENHRY and CDR2 SYGVKD. Here the CDR3 DNA reads TGTGCCATCAGTGCTCACAGGGATCAGCTCTACGAGCAGTACTTC. Protein: CAISAHRDQLYEQYF.

This clone showed up just once. The chain uses TRBV7-6 and TRBJ2-7; D is perhaps TRBD2 (6 bases). Trimming removed 5 bases from V and 2 bases from J, with 16 bases in between. Germline V gene sequence: CDR1 SGHVS, CDR2 FNYEAQ. The CDR3 length is 15 residues. CDR3 nucleotides: TGTGCCAGCAGCCCCTTACCGGGGACTGCCTACGAGCAGTACTTC. As protein: CASSPLPGTAYEQYF.

The rearrangement joins TRBV19 to TRBJ1-1; 9 bases are shared with TRBD1. V lost 9 bases and J lost 5; bases outside the gene matches: 10. Germline V gene lookup returns CDR1 LNHDA and CDR2 SQIVND (reference sequence). The CDR3 runs 14 residues. CDR3 coding DNA: TGTGCCAGCGCTCAACAGGGGGCGGGTACTGAAGCTTTCTTT. It translates to CASAQQGAGTEAFF.

This clone was seen just once. The genes are TRBV15 and TRBJ2-1, with D perhaps TRBD1 (6 bases). Looked up from germline, CDR1 is LNHNV and CDR2 is YYDKDF (reference sequence). V was clipped by 3 bases and J by 4 bases, with 13 bases between them. The CDR3 length is 15 residues. CDR3 sequence: CATSSTGLPYNEQFF. The CDR3, as DNA: TGTGCCACCAGCAGTACAGGGCTCCCTTACAATGAGCAGTTCTTC.

In DNA form, the CDR3 reads TGTGCCAGCAGCTCACAGGGTAGGGTGGACGAGCAGTACTTC. Residues: CASSSQGRVDEQYF. The chain combines TRBV11-3 with TRBJ2-7, with a weak D call TRBD1 (6 bases). The CDR3 spans 14 residues. Germline V gene data show CDR1 as SGHNT and CDR2 as YENEEA. The V gene lost 4 bases and the J gene lost 5 bases, with 15 bases spanning the gap.

A single count supports this clone. The chain has TRBV6-1 and TRBJ2-3, with 10 bases fitting TRBD2. The J segment lost 1 base and the V segment lost 2 bases, leaving 3 bases of the junction unmatched. This CDR3 has 16 amino acids. Germline CDR1 and CDR2: MNHNS and SASEGT. This CDR3 is CASSELAGARTDTQYF. CDR3 DNA: TGTGCCAGCAGTGAACTAGCGGGGGCCCGCACAGATACGCAGTATTTT.

This chain links TRBV7-2 with TRBJ2-5; D unclear. This CDR3 has 13 residues. The germline V gene encodes CDR1 SGHTA and CDR2 FQGNSA. V was shortened by 0 bases and J by 5 bases, with 7 bases between the two germline ends. The CDR3 spells CASSLAFGETQYF. Written as DNA, the CDR3 is TGTGCCAGCAGCTTAGCTTTTGGTGAGACCCAGTACTTC.